This T cell receptor beta chain was captured in a study of PD-1 blockade in classical Hodgkin lymphoma. Overall study results and limits: As was reported, newly diagnosed patients showed lower baseline TCR diversity than healthy donors did. Complete responders showed a baseline diversity that resembled the diversity of newly diagnosed patients.

Worth noting for this clone: Its specificity is unknown.

This CDR3 has 17 amino acids. Germline V gives CDR1 SGDLS, CDR2 YYNGEE. Trimming at V came to 0 bases and at J to 0 bases, leaving 4 bases not matched to a gene. Time point: cycle 4 day 1 (C4D1), after less than seven weeks of nivolumab. All patients experienced relapse after autologous stem cell transplantation, and brentuximab vedotin exposure was variable. The data were produced by immunoSEQ multiplex PCR, yet TCRdb's version contains in-frame clones alone and is incomplete. The sample lists 96,000 or so clones, 85% to 95% occurring once. The chain uses TRBV9 and TRBJ2-3; 10 positions match TRBD2. This TCR was recovered from a human donor with classical Hodgkin lymphoma. The sample here was peripheral blood mononuclear cells (PBMCs), taken before the fourth cycle of nivolumab. CDR3: CASSVELGLASTDTQYF. In nucleotides, the CDR3 is TGTGCCAGCAGCGTAGAATTGGGACTAGCGAGCACAGATACGCAGTATTTT. Together with reference TRBV9 and TRBJ2-3, the CDR3 gives the full variable domain: DSGVTQTPKHLITATGQRVTLRCSPRSGDLSVYWYQQSLDQGLQFLIQYYNGEERAKGNILERFSAQQFPDLHSELNLSSLELGDSALYFCASSVELGLASTDTQYFGPGTRLTVL.